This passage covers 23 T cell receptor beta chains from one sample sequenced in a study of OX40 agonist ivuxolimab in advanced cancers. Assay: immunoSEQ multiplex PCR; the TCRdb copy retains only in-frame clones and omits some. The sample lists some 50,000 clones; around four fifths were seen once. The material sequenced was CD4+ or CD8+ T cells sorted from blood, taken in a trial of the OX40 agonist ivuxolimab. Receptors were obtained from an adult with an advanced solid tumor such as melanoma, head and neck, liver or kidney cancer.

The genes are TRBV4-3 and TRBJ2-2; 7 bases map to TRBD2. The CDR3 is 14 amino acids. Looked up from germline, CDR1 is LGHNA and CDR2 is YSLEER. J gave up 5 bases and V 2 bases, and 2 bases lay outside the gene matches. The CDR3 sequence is CASSQLAETGELFF. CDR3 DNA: TGCGCCAGCAGCCAACTAGCGGAGACCGGGGAGCTGTTTTTT.

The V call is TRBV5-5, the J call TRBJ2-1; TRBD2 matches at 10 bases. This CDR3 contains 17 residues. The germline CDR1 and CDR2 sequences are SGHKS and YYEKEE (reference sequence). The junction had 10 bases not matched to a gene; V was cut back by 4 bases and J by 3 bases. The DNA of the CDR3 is TGTGCCAGCAGCCGGACTAGCGGCAGCCTCTTCTACAATGAGCAGTTCTTC. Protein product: CASSRTSGSLFYNEQFF.

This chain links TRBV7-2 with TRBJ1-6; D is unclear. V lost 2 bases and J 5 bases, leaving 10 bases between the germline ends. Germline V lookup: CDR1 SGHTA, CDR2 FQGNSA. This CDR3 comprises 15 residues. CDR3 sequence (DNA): TGTGCCAGCAGCTTAACCCCTGGTCATAATTCACCCCTCCACTTT. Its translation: CASSLTPGHNSPLHF.

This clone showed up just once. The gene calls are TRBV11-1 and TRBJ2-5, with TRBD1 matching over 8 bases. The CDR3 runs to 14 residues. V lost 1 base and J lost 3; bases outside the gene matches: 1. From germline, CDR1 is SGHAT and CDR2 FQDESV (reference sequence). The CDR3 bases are TGTGCCAGCAGCTTAGAACAGGGGGAAGAGACCCAGTACTTC. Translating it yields CASSLEQGEETQYF.

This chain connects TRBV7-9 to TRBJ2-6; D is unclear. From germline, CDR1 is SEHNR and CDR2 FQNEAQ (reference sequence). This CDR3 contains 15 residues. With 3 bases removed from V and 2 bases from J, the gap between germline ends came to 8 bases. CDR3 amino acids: CASSLGNPGANVLTF. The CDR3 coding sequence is TGTGCCAGCAGCTTGGGGAACCCTGGGGCCAACGTCCTGACTTTC.

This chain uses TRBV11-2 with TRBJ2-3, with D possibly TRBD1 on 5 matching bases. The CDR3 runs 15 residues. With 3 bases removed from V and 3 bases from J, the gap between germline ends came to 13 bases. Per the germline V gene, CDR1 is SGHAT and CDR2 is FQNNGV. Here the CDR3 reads CASSLDTMRTDTQYF. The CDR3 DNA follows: TGTGCCAGCAGCTTGGACACCATGAGAACAGATACGCAGTATTTT.

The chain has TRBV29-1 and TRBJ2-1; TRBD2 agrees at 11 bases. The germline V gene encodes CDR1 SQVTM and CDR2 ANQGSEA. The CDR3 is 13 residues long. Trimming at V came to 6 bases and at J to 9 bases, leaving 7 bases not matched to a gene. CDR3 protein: CSVATSGSGEQFF. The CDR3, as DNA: TGCAGCGTAGCAACTAGCGGGAGCGGTGAGCAGTTCTTC.

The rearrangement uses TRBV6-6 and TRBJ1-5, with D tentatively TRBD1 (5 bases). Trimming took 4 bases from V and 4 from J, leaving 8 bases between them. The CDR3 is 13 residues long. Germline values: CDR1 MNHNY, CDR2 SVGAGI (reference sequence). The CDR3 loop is CASSWGTNQPQHF. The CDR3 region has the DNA TGTGCCAGCAGTTGGGGCACTAATCAGCCCCAGCATTTT.

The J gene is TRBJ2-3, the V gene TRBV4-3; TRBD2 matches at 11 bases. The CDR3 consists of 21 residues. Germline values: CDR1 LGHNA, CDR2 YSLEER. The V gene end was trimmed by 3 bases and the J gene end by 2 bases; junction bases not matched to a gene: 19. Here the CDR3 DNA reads TGCGCCAGCAGCCATCGAGTAGCGGGAGGGCCTTCGGGAGTTTCCACAGATACGCAGTATTTT. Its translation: CASSHRVAGGPSGVSTDTQYF.

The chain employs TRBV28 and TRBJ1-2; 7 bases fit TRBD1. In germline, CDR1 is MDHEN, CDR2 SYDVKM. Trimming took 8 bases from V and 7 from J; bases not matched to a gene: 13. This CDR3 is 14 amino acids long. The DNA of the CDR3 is TGTGCCAGCGAATTATCAGGGGGGGGTAGTGGCTACACCTTC. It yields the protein CASELSGGGSGYTF.

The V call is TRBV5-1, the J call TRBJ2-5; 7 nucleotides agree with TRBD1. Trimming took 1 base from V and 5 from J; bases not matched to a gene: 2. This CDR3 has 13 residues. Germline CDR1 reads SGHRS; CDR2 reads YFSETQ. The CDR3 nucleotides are TGCGCCAGCAGCTTGAACAGGGGTGAGACCCAGTACTTC. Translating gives CASSLNRGETQYF. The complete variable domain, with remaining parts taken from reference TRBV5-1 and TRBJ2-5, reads KAGVTQTPRYLIKTRGQQVTLSCSPISGHRSVSWYQQTPGQGLQFLFEYFSETQRNKGNFPGRFSGRQFSNSRSEMNVSTLELGDSALYLCASSLNRGETQYFGPGTRLLVL.

The CDR3, as DNA: TGTGCCAGCAGCCCCCACGTCGGGAGTTCAGAGACCCAGTACTTC. Translation: CASSPHVGSSETQYF. The gene calls are TRBV11-2 and TRBJ2-5; D may be TRBD2 (6 bases). Trimming cost V 5 bases and J 4 bases, with 17 bases left between them. The CDR3 spans 15 residues. The germline gives CDR1 SGHAT, CDR2 FQNNGV.

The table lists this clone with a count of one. The CDR3 region is CASFSGRRMTGELFF. CDR3 coding DNA: TGTGCCAGCTTTAGCGGGAGACGGATGACCGGGGAGCTGTTTTTT. V and J are TRBV19 and TRBJ2-2; 9 bases match TRBD2. V lost 9 bases to trimming and J lost 5 bases; unmatched junction nucleotides: 10. The CDR3 has 15 residues. Germline V gives CDR1 LNHDA, CDR2 SQIVND (reference sequence). The entire variable domain, with the rest obtained from reference TRBV19 and TRBJ2-2, is as follows: DGGITQSPKYLFRKEGQNVTLSCEQNLNHDAMYWYRQDPGQGLRLIYYSQIVNDFQKGDIAEGYSVSREKKESFPLTVTSAQKNPTAFYLCASFSGRRMTGELFFGEGSRLTVL.

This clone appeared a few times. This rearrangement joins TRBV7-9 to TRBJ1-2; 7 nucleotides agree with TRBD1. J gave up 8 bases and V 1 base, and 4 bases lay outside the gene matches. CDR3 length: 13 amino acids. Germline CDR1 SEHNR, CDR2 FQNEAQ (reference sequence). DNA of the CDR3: TGTGCCAGCAGCTTAGGAGGGGGCAAAGGCTACACCTTC. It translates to CASSLGGGKGYTF.

This chain's CDR3 is CASSLLGATGNSYEQYF. In DNA form, the CDR3 reads TGTGCCAGCAGTTTATTAGGGGCGACCGGAAACTCCTACGAGCAGTACTTC. The V gene is TRBV27, the J gene TRBJ2-7, with D possibly being TRBD1 (5 bases). Looked up from germline, CDR1 is MNHEY and CDR2 is SMNVEV (reference sequence). V was pared by 1 base and J by 0 bases, with 16 bases between. The CDR3 extends over 17 amino acids.

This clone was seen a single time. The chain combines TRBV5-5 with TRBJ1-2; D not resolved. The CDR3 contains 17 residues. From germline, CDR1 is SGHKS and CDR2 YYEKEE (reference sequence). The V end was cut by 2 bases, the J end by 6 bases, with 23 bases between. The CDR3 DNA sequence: TGTGCCAGCAGCTTTGGGGTCCGGGGTCGGAATGGGGATGGCTACACCTTC. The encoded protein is CASSFGVRGRNGDGYTF.

The CDR3 nucleotides are TGCGCCAGCAGCCAAGATAGGGGGTCAGGGCCCCAGCATTTT. It yields the protein CASSQDRGSGPQHF. The rearrangement joins TRBV4-3 to TRBJ1-5, with D possibly being TRBD1 (6 bases). The V gene's germline CDR1 is LGHNA and CDR2 YSLEER. There are 14 residues in the CDR3. Trimming took 0 bases from V and 9 from J, leaving 12 bases between them.

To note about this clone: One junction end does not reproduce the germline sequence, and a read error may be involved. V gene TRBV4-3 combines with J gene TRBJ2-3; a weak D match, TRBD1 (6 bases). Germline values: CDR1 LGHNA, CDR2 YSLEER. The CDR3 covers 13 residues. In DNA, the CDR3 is TGCGCCAGCAGCCAAGATCCGACAGGTCAATTAGATTTT. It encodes CASSQDPTGQLDF.

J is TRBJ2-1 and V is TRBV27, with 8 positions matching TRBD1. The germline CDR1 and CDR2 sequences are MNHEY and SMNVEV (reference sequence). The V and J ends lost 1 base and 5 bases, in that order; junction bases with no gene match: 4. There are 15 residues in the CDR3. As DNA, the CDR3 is TGTGCCAGCAGTTTATTCCAGGGGGCGGACAATGAGCAGTTCTTC. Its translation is CASSLFQGADNEQFF.

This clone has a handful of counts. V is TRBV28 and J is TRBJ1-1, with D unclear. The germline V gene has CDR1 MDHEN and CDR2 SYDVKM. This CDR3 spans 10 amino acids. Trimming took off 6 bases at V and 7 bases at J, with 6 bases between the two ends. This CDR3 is CASREDEAFF. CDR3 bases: TGTGCCAGCAGGGAGGATGAAGCTTTCTTT.

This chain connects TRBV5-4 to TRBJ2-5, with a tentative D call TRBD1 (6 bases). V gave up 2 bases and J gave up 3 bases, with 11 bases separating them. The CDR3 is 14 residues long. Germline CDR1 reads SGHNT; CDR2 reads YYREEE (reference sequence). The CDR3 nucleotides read TGTGCCAGCAGCTTCCTACAGGGAGAAGAGACCCAGTACTTC. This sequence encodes CASSFLQGEETQYF.

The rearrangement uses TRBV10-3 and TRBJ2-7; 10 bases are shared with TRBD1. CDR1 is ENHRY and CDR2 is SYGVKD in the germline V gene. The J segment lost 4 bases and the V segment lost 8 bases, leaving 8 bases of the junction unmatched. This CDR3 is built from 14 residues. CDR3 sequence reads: CAIRGTGDAYEQYF. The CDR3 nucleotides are TGTGCCATCCGGGGGACAGGGGACGCTTACGAGCAGTACTTC.

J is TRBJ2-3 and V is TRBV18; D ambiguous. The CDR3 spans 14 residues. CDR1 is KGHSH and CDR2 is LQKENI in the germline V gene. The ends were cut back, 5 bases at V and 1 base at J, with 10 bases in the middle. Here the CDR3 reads CASSALQRTDTQYF. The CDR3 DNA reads TGTGCCAGCTCAGCCTTACAGCGCACAGATACGCAGTATTTT.